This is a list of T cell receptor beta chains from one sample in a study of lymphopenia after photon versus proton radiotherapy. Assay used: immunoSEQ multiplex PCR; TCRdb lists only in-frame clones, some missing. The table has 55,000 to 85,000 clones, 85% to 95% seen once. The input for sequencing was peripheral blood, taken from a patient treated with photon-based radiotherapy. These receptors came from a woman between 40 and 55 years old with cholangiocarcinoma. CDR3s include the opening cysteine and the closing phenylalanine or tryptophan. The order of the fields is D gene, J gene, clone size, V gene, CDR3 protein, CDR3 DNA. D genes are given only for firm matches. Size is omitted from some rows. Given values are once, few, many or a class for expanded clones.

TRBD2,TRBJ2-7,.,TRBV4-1,CASSLGLAGTYEQYF,TGCGCCAGCAGCCTCGGACTAGCGGGAACCTACGAGCAGTACTTC
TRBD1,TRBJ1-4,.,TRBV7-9,CASSLAGGTNEKLFF,TGTGCCAGCAGCTTGGCAGGGGGAACTAATGAAAAACTGTTTTTT
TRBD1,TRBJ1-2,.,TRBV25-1,CASSEFWTGDGYTF,TGTGCCAGCAGTGAATTCTGGACAGGGGATGGCTACACCTTC
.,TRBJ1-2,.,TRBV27,CASFPGRPAGPTGYTF,TGTGCCAGTTTTCCGGGACGGCCAGCAGGGCCAACGGGCTACACCTTC
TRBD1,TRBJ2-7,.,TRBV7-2,CASSLRGPHEQYF,TGTGCCAGCAGCTTAAGGGGGCCCCACGAGCAGTACTTC
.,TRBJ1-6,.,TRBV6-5,CATWRGRRNSPLHF,TGTGCCACTTGGCGGGGGCGGAGAAATTCACCCCTCCACTTT
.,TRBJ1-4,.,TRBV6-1,CASSSLLLELFF,TGTGCCAGCAGTTCACTCTTGTTGGAACTGTTTTTT
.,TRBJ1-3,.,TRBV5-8,CASGHRSGNTIYF,TGTGCCAGCGGGCACCGCTCTGGAAACACCATATATTTT
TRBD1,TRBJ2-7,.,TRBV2,CASSGQGAYDEQYF,TGTGCCAGCAGTGGACAGGGGGCTTACGACGAGCAGTACTTC
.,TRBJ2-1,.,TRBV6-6,CASSFTRVGNEQFF,TGTGCCAGCAGTTTCACCCGGGTGGGGAATGAGCAGTTCTTC
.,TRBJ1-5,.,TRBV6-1,CASSEGGAPQHF,TGTGCCAGCAGTGAAGGGGGGGCGCCCCAGCATTTT
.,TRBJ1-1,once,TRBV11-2,CASSRKNEAFF,TGTGCCAGCAGCCGCAAGAATGAAGCTTTCTTT
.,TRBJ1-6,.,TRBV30,CAWTPLDQLDRRSPLHF,TGTGCCTGGACCCCTTTGGATCAGTTGGACAGAAGGTCACCCCTCCACTTT
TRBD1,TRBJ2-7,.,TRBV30,CAWVPRDRPYHSYEQYF,TGTGCCTGGGTGCCCCGGGACAGGCCTTACCACTCCTACGAGCAGTACTTC
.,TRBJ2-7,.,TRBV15,CATSRGRDSGQYF,TGTGCCACCAGCAGAGGAAGGGATTCAGGGCAGTACTTC
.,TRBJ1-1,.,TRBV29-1,CSVERVGSLNTEAFF,TGCAGCGTTGAGAGGGTCGGATCGCTGAACACTGAAGCTTTCTTT
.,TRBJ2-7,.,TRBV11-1,CASSPDSYEQYF,TGTGCCAGCAGCCCGGACAGTTATGAGCAGTACTTC
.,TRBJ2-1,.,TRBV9,CASSPARAIFNEQFF,TGTGCCAGCAGCCCGGCGAGGGCTATATTTAATGAGCAGTTCTTC
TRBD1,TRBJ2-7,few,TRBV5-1,CASSLAGTGGMTTGGRPEWAQYF,TGCGCCAGCAGCTTGGCCGGGACAGGGGGAATGACTACTGGCGGGAGGCCCGAATGGGCGCAGTACTTC
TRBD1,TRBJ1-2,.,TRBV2,CASRGTGFYGYTF,TGTGCCAGCAGGGGGACAGGATTCTATGGCTACACCTTC
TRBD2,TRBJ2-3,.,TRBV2,CASSEGLLAGGNSDTQYF,TGTGCCAGCAGTGAAGGGCTCCTAGCGGGAGGGAATTCAGATACGCAGTATTTT
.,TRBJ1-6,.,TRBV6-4,CASSRSMGSPLHF,TGTGCCAGCAGCCGCTCCATGGGTTCACCCCTCCACTTT
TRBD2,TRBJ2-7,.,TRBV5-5,CASSLASSGQAYEQYF,TGTGCCAGCAGCTTGGCGTCTAGCGGTCAGGCCTACGAGCAGTACTTC
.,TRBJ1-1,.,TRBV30,CAWDPGPLNLRRRGFF,TGTGCCTGGGACCCTGGGCCGCTAAACCTACGCAGAAGGGGTTTCTTT
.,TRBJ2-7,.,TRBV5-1,CASGRDTDYEQYF,TGCGCCAGCGGTCGGGACACGGACTACGAGCAGTACTTC
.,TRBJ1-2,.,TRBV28,CASSFIGREGFYGYTF,TGTGCCAGCAGTTTTATAGGCAGGGAAGGTTTTTATGGCTACACCTTC
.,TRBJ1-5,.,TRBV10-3,CAISERGANQPQHF,TGTGCCATCAGTGAAAGGGGGGCTAATCAGCCCCAGCATTTT
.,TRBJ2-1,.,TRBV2,CAGAGTTYNEQFF,TGTGCCGGGGCCGGGACGACCTACAATGAGCAGTTCTTC
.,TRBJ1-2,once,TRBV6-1,CATRGGPGGYTF,TGTGCCACCCGGGGGGGGCCGGGAGGCTACACCTTC
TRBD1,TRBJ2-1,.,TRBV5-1,CASSLASLQGARGEQFF,TGCGCCAGCAGCTTGGCCAGTCTACAGGGGGCGCGAGGTGAGCAGTTCTTC
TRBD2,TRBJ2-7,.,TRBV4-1,CASSQAWPSGSYEQYF,TGCGCCAGCAGCCAGGCTTGGCCTAGCGGTTCCTACGAGCAGTACTTC
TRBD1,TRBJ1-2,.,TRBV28,CASSTGTGRFYGYTF,TGTGCCAGCAGTACCGGGACAGGGAGATTCTATGGCTACACCTTC
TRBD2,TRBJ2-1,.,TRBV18,CASSPRREGPYNEQFF,TGTGCCAGCTCACCAAGGCGGGAGGGCCCCTACAATGAGCAGTTCTTC
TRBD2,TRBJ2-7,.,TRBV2,CASSRNLAGNEQYF,TGTGCCAGCAGTAGAAACCTAGCGGGGAACGAGCAGTACTTC
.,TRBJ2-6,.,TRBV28,CASSQTGAGANVLTF,TGTGCCAGCAGCCAAACAGGAGCTGGGGCCAACGTCCTGACTTTC
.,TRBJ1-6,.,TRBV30,CAWNKVQDNSPLHF,TGTGCCTGGAACAAGGTCCAGGATAATTCACCCCTCCACTTT
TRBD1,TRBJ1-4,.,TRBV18,CASSSGGTGTFATNEKLFF,TGTGCCAGCTCATCCGGCGGGACAGGCACTTTTGCAACTAATGAAAAACTGTTTTTT
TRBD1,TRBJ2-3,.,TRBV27,CASSLLAMRDRSTDTQYF,TGTGCCAGCAGTCTGCTAGCTATGAGGGACAGAAGCACAGATACGCAGTATTTT
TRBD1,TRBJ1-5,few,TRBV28,CASSIIQGSQPQHF,TGTGCCAGCTCCATTATACAGGGGAGTCAGCCCCAGCATTTT
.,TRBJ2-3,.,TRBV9,CASSAALRPTDTQYF,TGTGCCAGCAGCGCTGCCCTCCGGCCCACAGATACGCAGTATTTT
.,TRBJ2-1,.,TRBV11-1,CASSFRDGSYNEQFF,TGTGCCAGCAGCTTCCGGGACGGTTCCTACAATGAGCAGTTCTTC
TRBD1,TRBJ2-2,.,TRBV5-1,CASNRGSLPNTGELFF,TGCGCCAGCAACAGGGGGTCCCTCCCGAACACCGGGGAGCTGTTTTTT
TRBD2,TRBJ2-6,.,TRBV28,CASSLWALAGRYSGANVLTF,TGTGCCAGCAGTTTATGGGCACTAGCGGGCCGATACTCTGGGGCCAACGTCCTGACTTTC
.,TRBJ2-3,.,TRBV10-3,CAISAGGTGLATQYF,TGTGCCATCAGTGCTGGGGGGACCGGCTTGGCTACGCAGTATTTT
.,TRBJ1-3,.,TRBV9,CASSVAGAGNTIYF,TGTGCCAGCAGCGTAGCAGGGGCTGGAAACACCATATATTTT
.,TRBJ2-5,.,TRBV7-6,CASSSRGETQYF,TGTGCCAGCAGCTCCAGGGGAGAGACCCAGTACTTC
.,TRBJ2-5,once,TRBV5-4,CASSLRGGLVETQYF,TGTGCCAGCAGCCTAAGGGGGGGGTTGGTGGAGACCCAGTACTTC
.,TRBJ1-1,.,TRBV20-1,CSGSRNTEAFF,TGCAGTGGATCGAGGAACACTGAAGCTTTCTTT
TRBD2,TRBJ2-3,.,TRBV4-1,CASSQVAGGFTDTQYF,TGCGCCAGCAGCCAAGTGGCGGGAGGGTTCACAGATACGCAGTATTTT
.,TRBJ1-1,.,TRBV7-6,CASSLGAGWNTEAFF,TGTGCCAGCAGCTTAGGGGCAGGATGGAACACTGAAGCTTTCTTT
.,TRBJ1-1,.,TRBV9,CASSVGRLLNTEAFF,TGTGCCAGCAGCGTAGGGAGACTCCTGAACACTGAAGCTTTCTTT
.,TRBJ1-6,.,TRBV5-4,CASSSGLGYNSPLHF,TGTGCCAGCAGCTCAGGACTAGGTTATAATTCACCCCTCCACTTT
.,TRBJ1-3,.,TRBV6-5,CASRPNRSGNTIYF,TGTGCCAGCAGGCCGAACAGGTCCGGAAACACCATATATTTT